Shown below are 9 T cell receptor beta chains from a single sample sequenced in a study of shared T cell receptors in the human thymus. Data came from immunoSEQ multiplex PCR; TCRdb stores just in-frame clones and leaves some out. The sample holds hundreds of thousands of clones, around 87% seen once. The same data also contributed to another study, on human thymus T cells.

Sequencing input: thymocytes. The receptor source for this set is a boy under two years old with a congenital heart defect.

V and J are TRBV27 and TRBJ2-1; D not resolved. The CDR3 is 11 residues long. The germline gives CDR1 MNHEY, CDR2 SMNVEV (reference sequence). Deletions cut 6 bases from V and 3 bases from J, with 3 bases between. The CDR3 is CASSHYNEQFF. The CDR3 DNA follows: TGTGCCAGCAGCCACTACAATGAGCAGTTCTTC.

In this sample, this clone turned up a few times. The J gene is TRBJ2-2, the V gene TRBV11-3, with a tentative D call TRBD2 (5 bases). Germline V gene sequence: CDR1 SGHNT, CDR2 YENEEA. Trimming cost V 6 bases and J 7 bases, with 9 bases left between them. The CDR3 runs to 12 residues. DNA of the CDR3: TGTGCCAGCAGAATCGCGGGCGGGGAGCTGTTTTTT. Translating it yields CASRIAGGELFF. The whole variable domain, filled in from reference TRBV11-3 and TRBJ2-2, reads EAGVVQSPRYKIIEKKQPVAFWCNPISGHNTLYWYLQNLGQGPELLIRYENEEAVDDSQLPKDRFSAERLKGVDSTLKIQPAELGDSAVYLCASRIAGGELFFGEGSRLTVL.

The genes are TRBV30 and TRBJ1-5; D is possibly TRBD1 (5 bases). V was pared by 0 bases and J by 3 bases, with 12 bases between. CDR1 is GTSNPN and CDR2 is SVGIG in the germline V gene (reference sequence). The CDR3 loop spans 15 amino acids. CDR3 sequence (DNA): TGTGCCTGGAGTGTAAAGGGGCCGTTCAATCAGCCCCAGCATTTT. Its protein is CAWSVKGPFNQPQHF.

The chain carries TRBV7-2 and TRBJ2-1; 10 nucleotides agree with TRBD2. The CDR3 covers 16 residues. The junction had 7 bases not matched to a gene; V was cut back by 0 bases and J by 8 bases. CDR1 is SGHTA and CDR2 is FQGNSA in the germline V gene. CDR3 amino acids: CASSLALASGGDEQFF. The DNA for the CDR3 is TGTGCCAGCAGCTTAGCGCTAGCTAGCGGGGGTGATGAGCAGTTCTTC. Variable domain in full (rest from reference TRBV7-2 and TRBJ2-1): GAGVSQSPSNKVTEKGKDVELRCDPISGHTALYWYRQSLGQGLEFLIYFQGNSAPDKSGLPSDRFSAERTGGSVSTLTIQRTQQEDSAVYLCASSLALASGGDEQFFGPGTRLTVL.

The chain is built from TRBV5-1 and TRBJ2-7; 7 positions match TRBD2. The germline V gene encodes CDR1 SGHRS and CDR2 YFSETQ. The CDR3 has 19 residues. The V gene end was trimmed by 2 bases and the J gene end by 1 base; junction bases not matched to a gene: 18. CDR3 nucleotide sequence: TGCGCCAGCAGCTTCATGATCCCCGAGGAAGCGGGGCCATCCTACGAGCAGTACTTC. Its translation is CASSFMIPEEAGPSYEQYF. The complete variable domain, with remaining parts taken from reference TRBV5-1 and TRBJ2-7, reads KAGVTQTPRYLIKTRGQQVTLSCSPISGHRSVSWYQQTPGQGLQFLFEYFSETQRNKGNFPGRFSGRQFSNSRSEMNVSTLELGDSALYLCASSFMIPEEAGPSYEQYFGPGTRLTVT.

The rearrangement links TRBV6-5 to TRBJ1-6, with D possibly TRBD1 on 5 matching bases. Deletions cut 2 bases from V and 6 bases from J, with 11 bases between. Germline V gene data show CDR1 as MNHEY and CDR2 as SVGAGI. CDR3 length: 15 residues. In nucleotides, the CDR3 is TGTGCCAGCAGTTACGGGGCGCCCACTAATTCACCCCTCCACTTT. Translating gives CASSYGAPTNSPLHF.

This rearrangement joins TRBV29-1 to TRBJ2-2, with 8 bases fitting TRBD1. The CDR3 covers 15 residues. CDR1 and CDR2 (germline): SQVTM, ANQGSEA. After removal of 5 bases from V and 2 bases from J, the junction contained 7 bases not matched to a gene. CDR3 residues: CSVRTGTGNTGELFF. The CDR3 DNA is TGCAGCGTTCGAACCGGGACAGGCAACACCGGGGAGCTGTTTTTT.

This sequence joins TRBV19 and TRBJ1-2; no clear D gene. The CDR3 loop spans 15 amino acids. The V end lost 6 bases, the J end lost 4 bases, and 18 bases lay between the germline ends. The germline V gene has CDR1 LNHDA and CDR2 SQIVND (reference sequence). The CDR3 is CASRWTPGGSYGYTF. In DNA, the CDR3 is TGTGCCAGTAGATGGACCCCGGGAGGGTCCTATGGCTACACCTTC.

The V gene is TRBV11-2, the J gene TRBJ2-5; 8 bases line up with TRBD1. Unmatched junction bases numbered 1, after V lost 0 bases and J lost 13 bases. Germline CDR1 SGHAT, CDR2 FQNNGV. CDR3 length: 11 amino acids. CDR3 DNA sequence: TGTGCCAGCAGCTTAGATCAGGGGGCGTACTTC. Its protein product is CASSLDQGAYF.